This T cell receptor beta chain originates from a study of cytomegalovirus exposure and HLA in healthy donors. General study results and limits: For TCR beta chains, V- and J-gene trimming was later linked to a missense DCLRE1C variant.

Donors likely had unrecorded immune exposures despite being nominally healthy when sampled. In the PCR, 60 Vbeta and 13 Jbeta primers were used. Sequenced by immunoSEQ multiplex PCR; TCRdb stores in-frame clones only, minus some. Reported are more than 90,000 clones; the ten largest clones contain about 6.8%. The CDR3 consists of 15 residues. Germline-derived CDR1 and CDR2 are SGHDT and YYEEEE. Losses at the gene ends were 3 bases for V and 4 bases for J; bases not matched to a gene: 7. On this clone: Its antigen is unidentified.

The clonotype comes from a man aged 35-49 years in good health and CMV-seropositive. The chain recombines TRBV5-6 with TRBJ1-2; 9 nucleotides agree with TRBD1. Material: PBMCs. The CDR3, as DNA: TGTGCCAGCAGCTCGTGGACAGGGGTATTCTATGGCTACACCTTC. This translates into CASSSWTGVFYGYTF.